The entry below describes one T cell receptor (beta chain). Its cognate antigen is unknown. There are 16 residues in the CDR3. Germline CDR1 reads SGHDN; CDR2 reads FVKESK. The ends were cut back, 3 bases at V and 2 bases at J, with 14 bases in the middle. The data are from a study of STAT3 mutations in large granular lymphocyte leukemia. General study results and limits: In T-cell large granular lymphocyte leukemia, about half of patients showed multiple immunodominant subclonotypes. TCR clonotype switching after therapy occurred in about 30% of the 18 patients. Clonal expansion was inferred from other time points because no sample existed at each clone's first appearance.

TCRdb keeps only in-frame clones here, not all; method: immunoSEQ multiplex PCR. The table has 10,000 to 15,000 clones, over 85% seen once. This clonotype was sampled from a man aged 35 to 55 with T-cell large granular lymphocyte leukemia. Some clones in this sample may be carry-over from other donors' samples. Sequences were obtained from peripheral blood mononuclear cells. The chain recombines TRBV14 with TRBJ1-3; the D gene is possibly TRBD1 (6 bases). CDR3: CASSHTGQYTGNTIYF. CDR3 bases: TGTGCCAGCAGCCACACGGGACAATATACTGGAAACACCATATATTTT. Full variable domain (missing parts from reference TRBV14 and TRBJ1-3): EAGVTQFPSHSVIEKGQTVTLRCDPISGHDNLYWYRRVMGKEIKFLLHFVKESKQDESGMPNNRFLAERTGGTYSTLKVQPAELEDSGVYFCASSHTGQYTGNTIYFGEGSWLTVV.